This passage covers 21 T cell receptor beta chains from one sample sequenced in a study of shared clonotypes between healthy human individuals. Assay: immunoSEQ multiplex PCR; the TCRdb copy retains only in-frame clones and omits some. In the table there are some 2,400,000 clones, more than 90% of which are singletons. Sequenced: naive CD4+ T cells sorted from blood. The subset was: CD45RA+ positively selected. Receptors were obtained from a man aged 18 to 29 in good health.

The V call is TRBV6-6, the J call TRBJ1-6, with D tentatively TRBD1 (5 bases). V lost 4 bases and J lost 6, with 13 bases in between. The CDR3 covers 15 residues. The germline V gene has CDR1 MNHNY and CDR2 SVGAGI (reference sequence). CDR3 bases: TGTGCCAGCAGTTCGGACGGTAGGGGTAATTCACCCCTCCACTTT. It encodes CASSSDGRGNSPLHF.

CDR3 in DNA: TGTGCCAGCAGCTTGGTGGGACAGGGCTACGAGCAGTACTTC. Translation: CASSLVGQGYEQYF. The rearrangement uses TRBV5-4 and TRBJ2-7; 9 positions agree with TRBD1. Germline V gene sequence: CDR1 SGHNT, CDR2 YYREEE (reference sequence). The V and J ends lost 0 bases and 3 bases, in that order; junction bases with no gene match: 1. CDR3 length equals 14 residues.

The chain's CDR3 is CAIGTETQYF. The DNA for the CDR3 is TGTGCCATTGGGACAGAGACCCAGTACTTC. The chain employs TRBV11-2 and TRBJ2-5; D tentatively fits TRBD1 or TRBD2 (5 bases each). Germline CDR1 and CDR2: SGHAT and FQNNGV. With 10 bases removed from V and 4 bases from J, the gap between germline ends came to 7 bases. CDR3 size: 10 residues.

The chain links TRBV28 to TRBJ2-7; possibly TRBD2 for D (6 bases). With 6 bases removed from V and 6 bases from J, the gap between germline ends came to 18 bases. The CDR3 runs 14 residues. Germline V lookup: CDR1 MDHEN, CDR2 SYDVKM. As DNA, the CDR3 is TGTGCCAGCAGGTTGGGGGGACCCGACCGCGAGCAGTACTTC. Amino acids: CASRLGGPDREQYF.

In this sample, this clone turned up a few times. The chain has TRBV19 and TRBJ2-6; D is unclear. Germline-derived CDR1 and CDR2 are LNHDA and SQIVND (reference sequence). The CDR3 is 15 residues long. Trimming removed 3 bases at V and 0 bases at J, with 6 bases between. CDR3 nucleotide sequence: TGTGCCAGTAGTATCAGTAGCTCTGGGGCCAACGTCCTGACTTTC. The encoded protein is CASSISSSGANVLTF.

About this clone: The same CDR3 can be traced to other DNA sequences in this sample. The gene calls are TRBV6-5 and TRBJ2-7; TRBD1 aligns across 9 bases. The J segment lost 0 bases and the V segment lost 0 bases, leaving 0 bases of the junction unmatched. The CDR3 consists of 15 residues. Germline loops: CDR1 MNHEY, CDR2 SVGAGI. The CDR3 region is CASSYSTGGSYEQYF. DNA of the CDR3: TGTGCCAGCAGTTACTCGACAGGGGGCTCCTACGAGCAGTACTTC.

The rearrangement uses TRBV6-5 and TRBJ2-2; TRBD2 aligns across 8 bases. V lost 5 bases and J lost 4; bases outside the gene matches: 6. The CDR3 extends over 15 amino acids. Germline-derived CDR1 and CDR2 are MNHEY and SVGAGI. The CDR3 loop reads CASSPLAGITGELFF. DNA for the CDR3: TGTGCCAGCAGTCCTTTAGCGGGAATCACCGGGGAGCTGTTTTTT.

This clone was observed once. The chain joins TRBV10-3 to TRBJ2-7; 7 bases fit TRBD2. Germline V lookup: CDR1 ENHRY, CDR2 SYGVKD. The CDR3 has 14 amino acids. Trimming cost V 3 bases and J 0 bases; bases outside gene matches: 2. CDR3 nucleotides: TGTGCCATCAGTGATCGGGGGGACTCCTACGAGCAGTACTTC. As protein: CAISDRGDSYEQYF.

This clone came up once. The rearrangement joins TRBV6-1 to TRBJ1-5, with D possibly being TRBD1 (6 bases). From germline, CDR1 is MNHNS and CDR2 SASEGT. The CDR3 runs 14 residues. Trimming cost V 6 bases and J 6 bases, with 15 bases left between them. The DNA for the CDR3 is TGTGCCAGCAGACAGGGAGGGACCGGTCAGCCCCAGCATTTT. Its protein is CASRQGGTGQPQHF.

The chain couples TRBV5-1 to TRBJ2-1, with D perhaps matching TRBD1 or TRBD2 (5 bases each). This CDR3 is 12 amino acids long. Trimming left V 0 bases short and J 8 bases short, with 6 bases between. CDR1 SGHRS and CDR2 YFSETQ come from the germline V gene. The CDR3: CASSLGGDEQFF. In DNA form, the CDR3 reads TGCGCCAGCAGCTTGGGAGGGGATGAGCAGTTCTTC.

A single count supports this clone. The chain uses TRBV18 and TRBJ2-3, with D possibly being TRBD1 (5 bases). Trimming pared 5 bases from V and 4 bases from J, leaving 16 bases between. CDR3 length equals 15 residues. Per the germline V gene, CDR1 is KGHSH and CDR2 is LQKENI. The CDR3 DNA sequence: TGTGCCAGCTCAGTTCCTTCCAGGGTAGCAGATACGCAGTATTTT. Translation: CASSVPSRVADTQYF.

This sequence joins TRBV7-2 and TRBJ2-2; possible D gene TRBD2, 5 bases. The germline gives CDR1 SGHTA, CDR2 FQGNSA. The CDR3 runs 13 residues. Trimming left V 5 bases short and J 7 bases short, with 11 bases between. The CDR3 nucleotides are TGTGCCAGCAGCCCGAGGGCCCTCGGGGAGCTGTTTTTT. It translates to CASSPRALGELFF.

With respect to this clone: This sample also contains other DNA sequences that code for the same CDR3. The gene calls are TRBV5-6 and TRBJ2-7, with 9 positions matching TRBD1. The CDR3 consists of 14 residues. Trimming cost V 0 bases and J 4 bases; bases outside gene matches: 2. CDR1 and CDR2 from the germline V gene are SGHDT and YYEEEE. The CDR3 region has the DNA TGTGCCAGCAGCTTGGGGGACAGGGTATACGAGCAGTACTTC. Protein sequence: CASSLGDRVYEQYF.

The chain has TRBV4-3 and TRBJ2-7, with D perhaps matching TRBD2 (6 bases). There are 14 residues in the CDR3. Germline CDR1 is LGHNA and CDR2 is YSLEER. The V and J ends lost 3 bases and 4 bases respectively, with 13 bases between them. This CDR3 is CASSQPGRGYEQYF. The CDR3 DNA is TGCGCCAGCAGCCAGCCGGGACGGGGGTACGAGCAGTACTTC.

This clone was observed once. This sequence joins TRBV28 and TRBJ2-7, with D perhaps matching TRBD2 (6 bases). The CDR3 has 16 amino acids. V dropped 6 bases and J dropped 0 bases, with 18 bases sitting between them. Germline V lookup: CDR1 MDHEN, CDR2 SYDVKM. The DNA of the CDR3 is TGTGCCAGCAGCCCCCCTTCGGGAGTTCTCTCCTACGAGCAGTACTTC. It encodes CASSPPSGVLSYEQYF.

The chain uses TRBV19 and TRBJ2-7; 7 bases are a match to TRBD1. Losses at the gene ends were 5 bases for V and 6 bases for J; bases not matched to a gene: 7. The CDR3 extends over 13 amino acids. Germline CDR1 LNHDA, CDR2 SQIVND (reference sequence). CDR3: CASSLQTGTEQYF. As DNA, the CDR3 is TGTGCCAGTAGTCTCCAGACAGGGACCGAGCAGTACTTC.

This clone was seen once. The chain recombines TRBV5-1 with TRBJ2-3; D call uncertain. Trimming stripped 1 base from V and 3 bases from J, with 9 bases between. This CDR3 spans 14 amino acids. CDR1 SGHRS and CDR2 YFSETQ come from the germline V gene. The CDR3 sequence is CASSLRAVTDTQYF. In nucleotides, the CDR3 is TGCGCCAGCAGCTTGCGAGCAGTGACAGATACGCAGTATTTT.

As to this clone: At the DNA level, this CDR3 is encoded by other sequences in the same sample as well. V usage is TRBV28 and J usage is TRBJ2-5, with a possible D match to TRBD1 (5 bases). The germline V and J ends were trimmed by 3 bases and 5 bases, with 13 bases remaining between them. CDR1 is MDHEN, CDR2 SYDVKM, per germline. The CDR3 extends over 14 amino acids. CDR3 residues: CASSLGGRQETQYF. The CDR3 coding sequence is TGTGCCAGCAGTTTGGGCGGACGACAGGAGACCCAGTACTTC.

The rearrangement links TRBV7-2 to TRBJ2-3; 9 bases align to TRBD2. This CDR3 is built from 17 residues. Germline CDR1 and CDR2: SGHTA and FQGNSA. V lost 5 bases, J lost 2 bases, and 11 bases stayed unmatched. CDR3 in DNA: TGTGCCAGCAGCCTCTTCCCATCTAGCGGGGTCACAGATACGCAGTATTTT. This sequence encodes CASSLFPSSGVTDTQYF.

This chain links TRBV15 with TRBJ2-7; D unresolved. V lost 0 bases and J 5 bases, leaving 17 bases between the germline ends. The CDR3 has 16 amino acids. Per the germline V gene, CDR1 is LNHNV and CDR2 is YYDKDF (reference sequence). The CDR3 protein is CATSRDGVARKDEQYF. CDR3 DNA sequence: TGTGCCACCAGCAGAGACGGCGTGGCGCGCAAGGACGAGCAGTACTTC.

The gene calls are TRBV11-2 and TRBJ2-2, with TRBD2 matching 10 bases. The CDR3 has 17 amino acids. The V gene's germline CDR1 is SGHAT and CDR2 FQNNGV. V lost 1 base, J lost 4 bases, and 6 bases stayed unmatched. CDR3 amino acids: CASSLVGLAGGTGELFF. For the CDR3, the DNA is TGTGCCAGCAGCTTAGTCGGGTTAGCGGGAGGCACCGGGGAGCTGTTTTTT.